This T cell receptor beta chain stems from a study of blood T cells in healthy people across ages. Germline-derived CDR1 and CDR2 are SGHVS and FNYEAQ. V lost 2 bases and J lost 7, with 18 bases in between. This CDR3 has 15 residues. In the case of this clonotype: The antigen is unknown.

With a J-beta primer mix and a sample-barcoded 5' primer, a second PCR ran about 6 to 11 cycles. Individual samples furnished no less than 2.5 million CDR3-containing paired-end reads apiece. TCRdb re-called the 5' RACE reads with MiXCR, one entry per CDR3 protein. The sample includes about 1.4 million distinct CDR3 sequences, 45% to 70% of them seen just once. Study conclusions and caveats: A greater number of naive CD4+ cells and higher diversity distinguished long-lived donors from aged donors.

Investigators took 8.5 to 10 milliliters of peripheral blood from every donor. The rearrangement joins TRBV7-6 to TRBJ2-7, with D perhaps given as TRBD1 or TRBD2 (5 bases each). The sequenced sample was blood. This clonotype originated in a man between 18 and 29 years old in good health. CDR3 sequence: CASSLSGTIKNEQYF. DNA of the CDR3: TGTGCCAGCAGCTTATCCGGGACGATCAAAAATGAGCAGTACTTC.